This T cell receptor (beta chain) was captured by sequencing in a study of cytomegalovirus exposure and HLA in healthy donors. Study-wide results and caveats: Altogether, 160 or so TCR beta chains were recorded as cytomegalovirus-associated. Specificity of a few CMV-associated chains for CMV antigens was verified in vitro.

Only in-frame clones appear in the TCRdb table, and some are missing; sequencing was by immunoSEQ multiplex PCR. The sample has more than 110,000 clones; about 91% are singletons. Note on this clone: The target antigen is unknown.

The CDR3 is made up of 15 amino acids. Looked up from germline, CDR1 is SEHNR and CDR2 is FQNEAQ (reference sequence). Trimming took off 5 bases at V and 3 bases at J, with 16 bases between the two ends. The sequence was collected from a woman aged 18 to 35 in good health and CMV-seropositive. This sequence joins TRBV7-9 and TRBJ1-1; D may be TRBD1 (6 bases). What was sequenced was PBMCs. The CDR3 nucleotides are TGTGCCAGCAGCCCTTCGTTGGGGGCATACACTGAAGCTTTCTTT. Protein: CASSPSLGAYTEAFF.